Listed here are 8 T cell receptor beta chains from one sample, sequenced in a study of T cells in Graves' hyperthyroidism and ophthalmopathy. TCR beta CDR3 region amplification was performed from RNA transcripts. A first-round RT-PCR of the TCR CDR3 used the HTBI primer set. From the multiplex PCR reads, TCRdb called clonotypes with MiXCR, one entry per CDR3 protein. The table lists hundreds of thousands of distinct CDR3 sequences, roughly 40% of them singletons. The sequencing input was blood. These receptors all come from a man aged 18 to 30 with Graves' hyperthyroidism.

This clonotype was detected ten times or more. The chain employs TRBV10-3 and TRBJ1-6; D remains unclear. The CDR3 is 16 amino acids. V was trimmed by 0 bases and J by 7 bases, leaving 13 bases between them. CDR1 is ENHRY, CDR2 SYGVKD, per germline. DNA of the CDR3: TGTGCCATCAGTGAGTCGTGGGATGGAGGGAATTCACCCCTCCACTTT. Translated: CAISESWDGGNSPLHF.

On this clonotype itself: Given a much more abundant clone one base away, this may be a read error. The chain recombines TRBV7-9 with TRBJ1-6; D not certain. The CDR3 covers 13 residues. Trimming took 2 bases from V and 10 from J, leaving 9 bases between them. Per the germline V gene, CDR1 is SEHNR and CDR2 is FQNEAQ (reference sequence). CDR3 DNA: TGTGCCAGCAGCTTAATCATTGACTCACCCCTCCACTTT. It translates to CASSLIIDSPLHF.

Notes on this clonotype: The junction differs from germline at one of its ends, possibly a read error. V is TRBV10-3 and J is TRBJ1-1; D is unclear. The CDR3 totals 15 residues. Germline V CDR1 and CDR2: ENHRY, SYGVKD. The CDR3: CASSYSAGENTEAFF. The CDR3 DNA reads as TGTGCCAGCAGTTACTCCGCAGGAGAGAACACTGAAGCTTTCTTT.

The DNA of the CDR3 is TGTGCCAGCAGCCAAGGGACCCCCGGAGGGGAGCAGTACTTC. This translates into CASSQGTPGGEQYF. The rearrangement joins TRBV7-3 to TRBJ2-7, with D tentatively TRBD2 (6 bases). CDR3 length: 14 amino acids. Trimming left V 5 bases short and J 7 bases short, with 18 bases between. Germline-derived CDR1 and CDR2 are SGHTA and FQGTGA. Complete variable domain (other parts from reference TRBV7-3 and TRBJ2-7): GAGVSQTPSNKVTEKGKYVELRCDPISGHTALYWYRQSLGQGPEFLIYFQGTGAADDSGLPNDRFFAVRPEGSVSTLKIQRTERGDSAVYLCASSQGTPGGEQYFGPGTRLTVT.

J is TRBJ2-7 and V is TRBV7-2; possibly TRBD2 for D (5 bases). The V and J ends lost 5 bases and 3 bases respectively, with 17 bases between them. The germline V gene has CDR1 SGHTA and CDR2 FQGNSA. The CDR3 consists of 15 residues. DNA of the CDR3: TGTGCCAGCAGCCGAGCGGTCGGAGACTACTACGAGCAGTACTTC. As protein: CASSRAVGDYYEQYF.

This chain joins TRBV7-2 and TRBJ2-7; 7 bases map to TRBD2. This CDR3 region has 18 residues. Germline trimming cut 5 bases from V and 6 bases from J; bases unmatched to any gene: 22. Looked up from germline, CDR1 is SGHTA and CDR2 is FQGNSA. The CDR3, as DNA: TGTGCCAGCAGCCCCGCCCGGAGGCCAGGGACCGGGGAGGGCGAGCAGTACTTC. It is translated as CASSPARRPGTGEGEQYF.

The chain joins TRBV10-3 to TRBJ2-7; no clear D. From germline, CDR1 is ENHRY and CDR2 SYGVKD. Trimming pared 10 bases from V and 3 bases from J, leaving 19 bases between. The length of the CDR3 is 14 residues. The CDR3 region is CASSRTNRGYEQYF. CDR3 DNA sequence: TGTGCCAGCTCAAGAACTAACAGAGGCTACGAGCAGTACTTC.

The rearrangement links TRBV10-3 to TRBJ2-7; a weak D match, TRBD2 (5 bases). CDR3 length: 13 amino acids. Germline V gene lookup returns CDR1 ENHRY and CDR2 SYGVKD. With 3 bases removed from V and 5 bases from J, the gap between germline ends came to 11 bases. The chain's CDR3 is CAISEEGSDEQYF. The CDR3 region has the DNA TGTGCCATCAGTGAAGAGGGTTCCGACGAGCAGTACTTC.